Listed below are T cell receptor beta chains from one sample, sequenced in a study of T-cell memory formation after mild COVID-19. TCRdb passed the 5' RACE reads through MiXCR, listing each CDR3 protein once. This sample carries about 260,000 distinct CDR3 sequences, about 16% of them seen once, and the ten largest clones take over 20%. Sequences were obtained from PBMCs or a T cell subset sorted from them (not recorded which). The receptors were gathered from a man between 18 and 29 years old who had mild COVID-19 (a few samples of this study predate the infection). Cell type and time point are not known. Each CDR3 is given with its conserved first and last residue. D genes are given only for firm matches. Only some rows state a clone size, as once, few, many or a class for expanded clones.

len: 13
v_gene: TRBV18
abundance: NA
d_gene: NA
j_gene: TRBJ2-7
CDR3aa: CASSRHGRDEQYF
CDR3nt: TGTGCCAGCTCACGTCATGGCAGGGACGAGCAGTACTTC

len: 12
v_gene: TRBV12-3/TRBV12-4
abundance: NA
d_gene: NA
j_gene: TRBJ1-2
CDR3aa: CASSTGSGGYTF
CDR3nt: TGTGCCAGCAGTACAGGGTCGGGTGGCTACACCTTC

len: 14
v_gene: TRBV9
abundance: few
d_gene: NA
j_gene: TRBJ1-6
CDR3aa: CASSSTGSTSPLHF
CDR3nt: TGTGCCAGCAGCTCTACAGGATCTACTTCACCCCTCCACTTT

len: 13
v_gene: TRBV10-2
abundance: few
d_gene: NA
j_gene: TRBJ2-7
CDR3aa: CASRDSGGYEQYF
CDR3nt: TGCGCCAGCAGGGATAGCGGCGGCTACGAGCAGTACTTC

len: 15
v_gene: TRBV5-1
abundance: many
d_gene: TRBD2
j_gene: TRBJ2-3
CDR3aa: CASSPSGGAGDTQYF
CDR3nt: TGCGCCAGCAGCCCCAGCGGGGGGGCCGGGGATACGCAGTATTTT

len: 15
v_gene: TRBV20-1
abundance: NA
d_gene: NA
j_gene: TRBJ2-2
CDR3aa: CSAQKAPRATGELFF
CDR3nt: TGCAGTGCTCAGAAGGCCCCCAGGGCTACCGGGGAGCTGTTTTTT

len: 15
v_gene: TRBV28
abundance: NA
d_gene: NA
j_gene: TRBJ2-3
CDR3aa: CASSFLRDSTDTQYF
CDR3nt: TGTGCCAGCAGTTTCCTACGGGACAGCACAGATACGCAGTATTTT

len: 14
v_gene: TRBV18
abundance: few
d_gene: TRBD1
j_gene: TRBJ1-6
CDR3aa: CASSQGQKLLPLHF
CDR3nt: TGTGCCAGCTCACAGGGACAGAAACTTCTCCCCCTCCACTTT

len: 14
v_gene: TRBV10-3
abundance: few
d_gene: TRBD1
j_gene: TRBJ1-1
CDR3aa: CAISETGDVAEAFF
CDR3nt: TGTGCCATCAGTGAGACAGGGGATGTCGCTGAAGCTTTCTTT

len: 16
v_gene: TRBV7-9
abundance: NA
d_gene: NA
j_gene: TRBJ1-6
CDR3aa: CASSPPWVGEGSPLHF
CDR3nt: TGTGCCAGCAGCCCCCCCTGGGTGGGGGAGGGATCACCCCTCCACTTT

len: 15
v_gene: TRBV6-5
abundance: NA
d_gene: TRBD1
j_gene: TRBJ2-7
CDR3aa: CASSYSATGELEQYF
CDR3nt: TGTGCCAGCAGTTACTCTGCGACAGGGGAACTGGAGCAGTACTTC

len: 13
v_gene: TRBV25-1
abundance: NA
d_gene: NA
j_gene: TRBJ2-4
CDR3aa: CASSASLENIQYF
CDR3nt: TGTGCCAGCAGTGCTTCGCTGGAAAACATTCAGTACTTC

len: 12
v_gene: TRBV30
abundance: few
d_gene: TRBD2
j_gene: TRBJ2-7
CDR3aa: CAWSGLADEQYF
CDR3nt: TGTGCCTGGAGCGGACTAGCCGACGAGCAGTACTTC

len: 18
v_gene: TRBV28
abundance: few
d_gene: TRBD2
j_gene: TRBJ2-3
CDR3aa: CASSGGMGLGALPDTQYF
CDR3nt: TGTGCCAGCAGTGGCGGCATGGGACTAGGCGCCTTGCCCGATACGCAGTATTTT

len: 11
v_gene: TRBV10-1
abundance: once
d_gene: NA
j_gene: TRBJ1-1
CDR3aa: CASGDGTEAFF
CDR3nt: TGCGCCAGCGGAGACGGGACTGAAGCTTTCTTT

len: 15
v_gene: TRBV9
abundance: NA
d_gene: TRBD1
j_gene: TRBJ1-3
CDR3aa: CASSAQGAAGNTIYF
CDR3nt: TGTGCCAGCAGCGCGCAGGGGGCGGCGGGAAACACCATATATTTT

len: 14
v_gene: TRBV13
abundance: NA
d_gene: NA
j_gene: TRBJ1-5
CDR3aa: CASADGYSNQPQHF
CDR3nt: TGTGCCAGCGCGGACGGATATAGCAATCAGCCCCAGCATTTT

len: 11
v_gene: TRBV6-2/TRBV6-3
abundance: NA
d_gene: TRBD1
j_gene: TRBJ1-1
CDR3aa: CASRQGLLAFF
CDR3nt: TGTGCCAGCAGACAGGGGCTTTTGGCTTTCTTT

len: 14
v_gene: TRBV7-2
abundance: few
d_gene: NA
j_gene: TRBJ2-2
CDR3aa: CASSLSVYTGELFF
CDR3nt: TGTGCCAGCAGCTTATCGGTGTACACCGGGGAGCTGTTTTTT

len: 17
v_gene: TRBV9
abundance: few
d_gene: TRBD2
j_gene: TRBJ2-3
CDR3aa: CASSVLSRSGGPDTQYF
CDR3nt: TGTGCCAGCAGCGTATTAAGTCGAAGCGGGGGGCCAGATACGCAGTATTTT

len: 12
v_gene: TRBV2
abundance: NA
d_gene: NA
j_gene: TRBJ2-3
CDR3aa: CASRETRDTQYF
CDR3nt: TGTGCCAGCAGGGAGACGAGAGATACGCAGTATTTT

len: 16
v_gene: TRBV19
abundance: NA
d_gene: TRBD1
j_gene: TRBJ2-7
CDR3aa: CASSKTGLLTSYEQYF
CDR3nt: TGTGCCAGTAGTAAGACAGGGCTACTAACATCCTACGAGCAGTACTTC

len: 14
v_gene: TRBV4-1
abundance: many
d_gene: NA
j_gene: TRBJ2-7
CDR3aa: CASSQWTEDYEQYF
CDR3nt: TGCGCCAGCAGCCAGTGGACCGAAGACTACGAGCAGTACTTC

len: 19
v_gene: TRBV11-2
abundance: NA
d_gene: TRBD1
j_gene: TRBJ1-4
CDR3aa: CASSSYRGLKNEGREKLFF
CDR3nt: TGTGCCAGCAGCTCCTACAGGGGATTGAAAAATGAAGGACGAGAAAAACTGTTTTTT

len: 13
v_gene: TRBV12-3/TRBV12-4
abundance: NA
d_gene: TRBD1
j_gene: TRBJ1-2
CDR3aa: CASSRTGGHGYTF
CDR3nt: TGTGCCAGCAGCCGTACAGGGGGTCATGGCTACACCTTC

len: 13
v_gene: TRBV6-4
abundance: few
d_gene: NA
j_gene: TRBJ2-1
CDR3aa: CASSDGRANEQFF
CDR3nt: TGTGCCAGCAGTGACGGACGGGCCAATGAGCAGTTCTTC

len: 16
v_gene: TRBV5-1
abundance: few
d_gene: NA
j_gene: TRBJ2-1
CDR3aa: CASSLVGGQGFDEQFF
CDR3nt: TGCGCCAGCAGCTTGGTCGGGGGGCAAGGGTTCGATGAGCAGTTCTTC

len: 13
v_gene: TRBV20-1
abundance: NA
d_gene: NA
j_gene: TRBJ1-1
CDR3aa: CSAPLRGGREAFF
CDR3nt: TGCAGTGCCCCGTTACGGGGAGGACGTGAAGCTTTCTTT

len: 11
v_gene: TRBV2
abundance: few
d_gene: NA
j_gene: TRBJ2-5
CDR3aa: CAIIGQETQYF
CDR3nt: TGTGCCATCATCGGTCAAGAGACCCAGTACTTC